This T cell receptor (beta chain) was sequenced in a study of shared clonotypes between healthy human individuals. The overall study: CD4 naive cells filled three plates per donor, CD4 memory three, CD8 naive two and CD8 memory one. Findings and caveats of the study: Lower generation probabilities were found for non-shared clonotypes than for those shared by all four donors. Collection of samples was limited to blood; tissue repertoires likely differ.

The CDR3 length is 14 residues. Trimming removed 3 bases at V and 2 bases at J, with 8 bases between. Germline V gene lookup returns CDR1 MNHNS and CDR2 SASEGT. This clone was detected once. Its specificity is not known. It was at deep level that the assay was run. Sequenced by immunoSEQ multiplex PCR; TCRdb stores in-frame clones only, minus some. The repertoire holds around 550,000 clones, with approximately 95% as singletons. The sequence derives from a woman between 25 and 40 years old in good health. V gene TRBV6-1 combines with J gene TRBJ1-5; no clear D gene. The sequenced material came from naive CD4+ T cells sorted from blood. Noted subset: CD45RA+ positively selected. The CDR3 here is CASSDGRGNQPQHF. The CDR3 DNA reads TGTGCCAGCAGTGATGGGAGGGGCAATCAGCCCCAGCATTTT.